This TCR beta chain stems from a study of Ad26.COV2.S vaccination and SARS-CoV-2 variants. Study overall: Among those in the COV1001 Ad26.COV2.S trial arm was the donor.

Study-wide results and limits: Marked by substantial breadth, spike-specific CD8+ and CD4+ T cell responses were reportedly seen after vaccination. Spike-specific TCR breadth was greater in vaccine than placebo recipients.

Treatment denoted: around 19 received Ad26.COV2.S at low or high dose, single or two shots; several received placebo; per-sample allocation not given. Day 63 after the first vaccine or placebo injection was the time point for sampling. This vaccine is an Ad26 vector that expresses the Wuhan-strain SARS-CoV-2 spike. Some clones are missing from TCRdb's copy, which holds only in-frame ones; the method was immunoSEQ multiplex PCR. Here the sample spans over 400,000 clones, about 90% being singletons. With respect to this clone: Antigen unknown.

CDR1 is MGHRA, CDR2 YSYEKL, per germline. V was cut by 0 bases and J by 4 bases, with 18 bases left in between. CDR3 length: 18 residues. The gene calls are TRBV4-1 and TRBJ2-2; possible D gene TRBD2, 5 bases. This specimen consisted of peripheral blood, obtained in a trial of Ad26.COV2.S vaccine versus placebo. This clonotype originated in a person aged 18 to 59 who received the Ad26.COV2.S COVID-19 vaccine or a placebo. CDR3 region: CASSQDLGGSAFTGELFF. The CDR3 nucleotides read TGCGCCAGCAGCCAAGACCTCGGCGGTAGCGCATTCACCGGGGAGCTGTTTTTT.